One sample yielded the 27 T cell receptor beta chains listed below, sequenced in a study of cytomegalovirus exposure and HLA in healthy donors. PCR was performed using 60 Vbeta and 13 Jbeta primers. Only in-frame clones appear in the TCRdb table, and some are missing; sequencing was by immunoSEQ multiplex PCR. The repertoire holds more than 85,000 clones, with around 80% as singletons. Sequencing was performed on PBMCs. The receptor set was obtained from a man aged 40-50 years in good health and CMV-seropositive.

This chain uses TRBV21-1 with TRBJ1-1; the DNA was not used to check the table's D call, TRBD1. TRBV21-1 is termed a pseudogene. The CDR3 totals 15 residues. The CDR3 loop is CASSPGGPKGTEAFF. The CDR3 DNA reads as TGTGCCAGCAGCCCTGGGGGCCCGAAGGGGACTGAAGCTTTCTTT.

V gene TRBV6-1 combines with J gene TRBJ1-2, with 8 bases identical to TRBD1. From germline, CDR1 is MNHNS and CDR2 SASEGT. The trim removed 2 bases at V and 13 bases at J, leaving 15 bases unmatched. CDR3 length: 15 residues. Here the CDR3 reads CASSERKTGQGCFTF. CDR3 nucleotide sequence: TGTGCCAGCAGTGAACGAAAGACCGGACAGGGCTGTTTCACCTTC.

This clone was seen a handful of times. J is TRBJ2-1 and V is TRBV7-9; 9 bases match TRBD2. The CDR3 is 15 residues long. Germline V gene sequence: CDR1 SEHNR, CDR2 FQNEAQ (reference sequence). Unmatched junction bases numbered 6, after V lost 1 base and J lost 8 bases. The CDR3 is CASSLGSGGSDEQFF. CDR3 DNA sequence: TGTGCCAGCAGCTTAGGTAGCGGGGGATCCGATGAGCAGTTCTTC.

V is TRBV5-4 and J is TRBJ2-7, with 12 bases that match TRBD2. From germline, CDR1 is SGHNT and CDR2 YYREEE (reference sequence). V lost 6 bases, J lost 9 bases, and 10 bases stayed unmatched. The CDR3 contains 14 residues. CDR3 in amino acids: CASTKLAGGSAQYF. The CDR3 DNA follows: TGTGCCAGCACCAAACTAGCGGGGGGATCAGCGCAGTACTTC. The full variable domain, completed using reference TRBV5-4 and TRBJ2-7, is ETGVTQSPTHLIKTRGQQVTLRCSSQSGHNTVSWYQQALGQGPQFIFQYYREEENGRGNFPPRFSGLQFPNYSSELNVNALELDDSALYLCASTKLAGGSAQYFGPGTRLTVT.

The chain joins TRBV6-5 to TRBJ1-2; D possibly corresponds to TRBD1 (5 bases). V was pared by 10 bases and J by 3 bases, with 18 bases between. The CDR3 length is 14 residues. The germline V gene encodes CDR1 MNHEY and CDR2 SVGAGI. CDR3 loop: CATLGESPHYGYTF. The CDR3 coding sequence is TGTGCCACCCTAGGGGAATCCCCCCACTATGGCTACACCTTC.

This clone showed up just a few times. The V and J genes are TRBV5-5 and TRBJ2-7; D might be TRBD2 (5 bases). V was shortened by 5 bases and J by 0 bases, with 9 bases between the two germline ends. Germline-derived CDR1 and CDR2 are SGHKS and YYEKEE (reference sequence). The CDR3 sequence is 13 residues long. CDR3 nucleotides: TGTGCCAGCAGGGAGCGGAGCTCCTACGAGCAGTACTTC. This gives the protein CASRERSSYEQYF.

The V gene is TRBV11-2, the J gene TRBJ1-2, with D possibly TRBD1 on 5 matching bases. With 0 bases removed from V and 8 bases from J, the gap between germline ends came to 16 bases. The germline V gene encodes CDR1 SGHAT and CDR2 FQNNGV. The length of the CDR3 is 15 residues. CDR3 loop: CASSLDGGGVRGYTF. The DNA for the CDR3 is TGTGCCAGCAGCTTAGATGGTGGAGGGGTACGAGGCTACACCTTC.

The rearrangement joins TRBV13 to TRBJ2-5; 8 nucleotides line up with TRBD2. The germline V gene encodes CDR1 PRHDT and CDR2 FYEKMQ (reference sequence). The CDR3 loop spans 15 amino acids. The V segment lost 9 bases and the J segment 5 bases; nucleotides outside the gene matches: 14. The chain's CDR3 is CASSSGTRRRETQYF. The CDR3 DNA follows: TGTGCCAGTAGTTCCGGGACTAGACGTAGGGAGACCCAGTACTTC.

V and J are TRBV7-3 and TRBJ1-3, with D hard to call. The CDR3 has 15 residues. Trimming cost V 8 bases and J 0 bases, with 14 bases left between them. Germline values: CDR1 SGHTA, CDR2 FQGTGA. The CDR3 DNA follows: TGTGCCAGCCGACTGGATGCATCCTCTGGAAACACCATATATTTT. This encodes CASRLDASSGNTIYF.

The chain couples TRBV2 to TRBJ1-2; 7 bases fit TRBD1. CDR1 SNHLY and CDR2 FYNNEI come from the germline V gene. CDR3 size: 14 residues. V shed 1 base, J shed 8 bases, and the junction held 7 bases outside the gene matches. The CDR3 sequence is CASSEDRGEGGYTF. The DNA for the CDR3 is TGTGCCAGCAGTGAAGACAGGGGAGAGGGCGGCTACACCTTC.

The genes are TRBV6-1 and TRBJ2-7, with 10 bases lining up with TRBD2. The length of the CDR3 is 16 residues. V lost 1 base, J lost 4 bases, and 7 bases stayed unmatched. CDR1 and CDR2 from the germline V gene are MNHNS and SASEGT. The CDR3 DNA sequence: TGTGCCAGCAGTGAAGGGCTAGCGGGAGAATCGTACGAGCAGTACTTC. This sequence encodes CASSEGLAGESYEQYF.

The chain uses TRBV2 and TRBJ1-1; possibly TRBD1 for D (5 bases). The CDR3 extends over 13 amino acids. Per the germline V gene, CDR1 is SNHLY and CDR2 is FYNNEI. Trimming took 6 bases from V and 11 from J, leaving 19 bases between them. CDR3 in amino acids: CASRGIDGGSAFF. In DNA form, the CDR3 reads TGTGCCAGCAGGGGGATCGACGGGGGATCCGCTTTCTTT.

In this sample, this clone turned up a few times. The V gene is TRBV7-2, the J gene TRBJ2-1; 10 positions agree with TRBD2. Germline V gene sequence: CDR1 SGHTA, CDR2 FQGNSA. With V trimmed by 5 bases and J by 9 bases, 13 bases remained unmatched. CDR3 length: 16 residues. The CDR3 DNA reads TGTGCCAGCAGCCCACCAGGGAGCGGGGGGGCGGGTGAGCAGTTCTTC. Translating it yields CASSPPGSGGAGEQFF.

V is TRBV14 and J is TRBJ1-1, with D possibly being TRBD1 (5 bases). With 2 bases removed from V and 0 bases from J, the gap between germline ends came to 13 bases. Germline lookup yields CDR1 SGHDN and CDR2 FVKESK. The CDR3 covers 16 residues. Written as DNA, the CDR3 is TGTGCCAGCAGCCAAATCTCGACAGTCTTGAACACTGAAGCTTTCTTT. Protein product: CASSQISTVLNTEAFF.

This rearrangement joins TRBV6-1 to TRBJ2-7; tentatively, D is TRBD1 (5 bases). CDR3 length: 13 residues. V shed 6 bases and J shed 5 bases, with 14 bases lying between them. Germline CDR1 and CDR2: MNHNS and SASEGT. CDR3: CASRGAGFHEQYF. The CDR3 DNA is TGTGCCAGCAGGGGCGCAGGGTTCCACGAGCAGTACTTC.

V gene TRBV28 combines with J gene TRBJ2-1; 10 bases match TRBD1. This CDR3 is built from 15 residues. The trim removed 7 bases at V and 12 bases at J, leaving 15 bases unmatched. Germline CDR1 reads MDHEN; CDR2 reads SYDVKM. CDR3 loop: CASTSGGQGFTGQFF. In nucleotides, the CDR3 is TGTGCCAGCACCTCTGGGGGACAGGGGTTTACTGGGCAGTTCTTC.

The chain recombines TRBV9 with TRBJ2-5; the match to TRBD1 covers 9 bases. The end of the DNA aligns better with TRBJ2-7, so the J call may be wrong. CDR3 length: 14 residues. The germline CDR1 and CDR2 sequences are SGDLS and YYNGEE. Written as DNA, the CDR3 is TGTGCCAGCAGCGTAGTGCCGACAGGGGGCGAGCAGTACTTC. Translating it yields CASSVVPTGGEQYF.

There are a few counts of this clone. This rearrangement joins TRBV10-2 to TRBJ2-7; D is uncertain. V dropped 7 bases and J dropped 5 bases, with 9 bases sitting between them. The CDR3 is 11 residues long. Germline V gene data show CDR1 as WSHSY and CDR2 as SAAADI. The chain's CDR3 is CASNPGDEQYF. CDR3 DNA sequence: TGCGCCAGCAATCCCGGAGACGAGCAGTACTTC.

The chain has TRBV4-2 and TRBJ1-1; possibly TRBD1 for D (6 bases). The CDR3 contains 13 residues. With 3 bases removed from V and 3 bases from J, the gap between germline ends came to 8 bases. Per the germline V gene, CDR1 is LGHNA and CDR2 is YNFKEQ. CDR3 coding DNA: TGTGCCAGCAGCCAGTACAGGGACACTGAAGCTTTCTTT. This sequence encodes CASSQYRDTEAFF.

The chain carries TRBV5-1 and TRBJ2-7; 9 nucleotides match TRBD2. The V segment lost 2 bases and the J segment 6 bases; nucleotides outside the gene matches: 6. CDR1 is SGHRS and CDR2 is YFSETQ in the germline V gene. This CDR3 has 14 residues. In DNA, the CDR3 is TGCGCCAGCAGCTTTTTAGCGGGAGAGGGCGAGCAGTACTTC. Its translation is CASSFLAGEGEQYF.

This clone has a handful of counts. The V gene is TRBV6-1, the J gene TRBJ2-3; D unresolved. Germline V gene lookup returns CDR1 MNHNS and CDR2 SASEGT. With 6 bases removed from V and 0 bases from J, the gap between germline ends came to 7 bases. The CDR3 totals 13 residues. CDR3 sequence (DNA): TGTGCCAGCAGGACTTGGAGCACAGATACGCAGTATTTT. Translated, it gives CASRTWSTDTQYF.

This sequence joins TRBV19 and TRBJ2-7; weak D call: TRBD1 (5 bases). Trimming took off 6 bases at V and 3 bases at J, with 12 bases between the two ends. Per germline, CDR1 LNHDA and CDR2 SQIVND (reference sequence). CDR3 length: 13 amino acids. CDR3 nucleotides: TGTGCCAGTAGCCTAAACAGGCGCTACGAGCAGTACTTC. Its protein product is CASSLNRRYEQYF.

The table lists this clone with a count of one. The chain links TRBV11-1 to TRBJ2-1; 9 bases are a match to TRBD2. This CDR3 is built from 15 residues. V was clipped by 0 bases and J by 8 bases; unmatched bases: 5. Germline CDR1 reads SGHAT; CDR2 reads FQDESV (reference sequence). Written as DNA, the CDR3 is TGTGCCAGCAGCTTAGCCAACGCGGGGGGGCATGAGCAGTTCTTC. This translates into CASSLANAGGHEQFF.

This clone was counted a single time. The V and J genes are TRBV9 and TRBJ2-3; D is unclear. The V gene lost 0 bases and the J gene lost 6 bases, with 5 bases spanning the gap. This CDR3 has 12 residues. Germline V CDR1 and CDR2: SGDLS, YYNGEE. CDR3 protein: CASSVAPDTQYF. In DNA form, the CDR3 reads TGTGCCAGCAGCGTAGCCCCGGATACGCAGTATTTT.

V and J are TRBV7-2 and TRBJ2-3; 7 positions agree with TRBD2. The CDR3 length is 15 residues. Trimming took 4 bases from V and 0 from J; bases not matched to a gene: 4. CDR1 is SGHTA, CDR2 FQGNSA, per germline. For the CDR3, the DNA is TGTGCCAGCAGCTCGCAAGCGGGGAGCACAGATACGCAGTATTTT. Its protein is CASSSQAGSTDTQYF.

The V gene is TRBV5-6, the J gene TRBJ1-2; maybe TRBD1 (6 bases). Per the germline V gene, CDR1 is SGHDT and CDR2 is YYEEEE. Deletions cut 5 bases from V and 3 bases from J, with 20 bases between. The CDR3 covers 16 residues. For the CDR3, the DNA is TGTGCCAGCAGACCGACAGGACCAACCTCATACTATGGCTACACCTTC. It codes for CASRPTGPTSYYGYTF.

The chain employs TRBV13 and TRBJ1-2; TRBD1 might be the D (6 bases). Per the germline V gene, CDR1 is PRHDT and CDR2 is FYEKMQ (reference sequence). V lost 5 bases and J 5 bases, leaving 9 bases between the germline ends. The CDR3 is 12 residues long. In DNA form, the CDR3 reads TGTGCCAGCAGCCCCCAGGGGTATGGCTACACCTTC. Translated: CASSPQGYGYTF.